These 8 T cell receptor beta chains share one sample of origin, sequenced in a study of blood T cell repertoires in COVID-19. The method was immunoSEQ multiplex PCR; TCRdb's version includes in-frame clones alone and lacks a portion of them. The sample holds roughly 440,000 clones, about 87% seen once. Sequenced sample: peripheral blood. These receptors all come from a woman between 45 and 65 years old with COVID-19, enrolled during active disease.

The rearrangement links TRBV27 to TRBJ1-6; TRBD1 matches 7 bases. The germline CDR1 and CDR2 sequences are MNHEY and SMNVEV (reference sequence). The CDR3 has 12 amino acids. Germline trimming cut 8 bases from V and 9 bases from J; bases unmatched to any gene: 4. The CDR3 nucleotides read TGTGCCAGCCGACAGGGTGGTTCACCCCTCCACTTT. Residues: CASRQGGSPLHF.

Only a few counts were recorded for this clone. V is TRBV3-1 (or the pseudogene TRBV3-2) and J is TRBJ1-2; D might be TRBD1 (6 bases). Trimming cost V 5 bases and J 5 bases, with 9 bases left between them. Germline values: CDR1 LGHDT, CDR2 YNNKEL (reference sequence). The CDR3 is made up of 12 amino acids. CDR3 sequence: CASSAQGYGYTF. The DNA of the CDR3 is TGTGCCAGCAGCGCACAGGGTTATGGCTACACCTTC.

This clone came up a few times. This chain joins TRBV30 and TRBJ1-1, with D perhaps matching TRBD1 (5 bases). Germline CDR1 is GTSNPN and CDR2 is SVGIG (reference sequence). Trimming shortened V by 2 bases and J by 3 bases, and 10 bases separated the two germline ends. The CDR3 consists of 13 residues. CDR3 sequence: CAWSNRRDTEAFF. DNA for the CDR3: TGTGCCTGGAGTAACAGGAGGGACACTGAAGCTTTCTTT.

The gene calls are TRBV12-5 and TRBJ2-7; the D gene is possibly TRBD1 (6 bases). The CDR3 is made up of 12 amino acids. The germline V gene has CDR1 LGHNT and CDR2 FRNRAP. CDR3: CVLDRFSYEQYF. The CDR3 nucleotides read TGTGTCTTGGACAGATTTTCCTACGAGCAGTACTTC.

V is TRBV6-6 and J is TRBJ2-7; tentative D call: TRBD2 (6 bases). Between the trimmed V and J ends, which lost 2 bases and 2 bases, there was a span of 10 bases. The CDR3 runs 14 residues. From germline, CDR1 is MNHNY and CDR2 SVGAGI (reference sequence). The CDR3 DNA follows: TGTGCCAGCAGTTACCTACGGGGGACCTACGAGCAGTACTTC. Its translation: CASSYLRGTYEQYF.

This clone was recorded only once. This chain joins TRBV6-5 and TRBJ1-5, with D maybe TRBD1 (6 bases). Germline values: CDR1 MNHEY, CDR2 SVGAGI. Trimming removed 8 bases at V and 3 bases at J, with 11 bases between. The CDR3 has 13 amino acids. The CDR3 loop is CASWTEPNQPQHF. The CDR3 nucleotides read TGTGCCAGCTGGACAGAGCCCAATCAGCCCCAGCATTTT.

V gene TRBV12-3 or TRBV12-4 combines with J gene TRBJ2-7; TRBD1 agrees at 7 bases. The CDR3 contains 11 residues. With 9 bases clipped from V and 6 bases from J, the junction kept 5 bases outside the gene matches. Here the CDR3 reads CASRQGLEQYF. The CDR3 DNA reads as TGTGCCAGTCGACAGGGTCTCGAGCAGTACTTC.

The genes are TRBV30 and TRBJ2-1; unclear D gene. V lost 2 bases and J lost 9, with 20 bases in between. CDR1 GTSNPN and CDR2 SVGIG come from the germline V gene (reference sequence). The CDR3 runs to 15 residues. The CDR3 nucleotides read TGTGCCTGGAGTACCCTCGTCCGGTCCGCGAGTGAGCAGTTCTTC. Its translation is CAWSTLVRSASEQFF.